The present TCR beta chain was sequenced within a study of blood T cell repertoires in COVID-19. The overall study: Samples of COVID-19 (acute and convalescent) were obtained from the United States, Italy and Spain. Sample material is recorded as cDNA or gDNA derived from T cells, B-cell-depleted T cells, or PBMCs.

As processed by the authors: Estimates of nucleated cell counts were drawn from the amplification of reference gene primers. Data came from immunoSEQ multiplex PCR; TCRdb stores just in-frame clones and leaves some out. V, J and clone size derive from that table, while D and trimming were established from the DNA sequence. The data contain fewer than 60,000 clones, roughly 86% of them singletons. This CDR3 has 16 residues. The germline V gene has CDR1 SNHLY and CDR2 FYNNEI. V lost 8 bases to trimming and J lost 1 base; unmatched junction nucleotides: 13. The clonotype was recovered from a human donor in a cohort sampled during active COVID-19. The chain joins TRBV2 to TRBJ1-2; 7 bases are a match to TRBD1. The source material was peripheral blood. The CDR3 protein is CASGNKRGRNNYGYTF. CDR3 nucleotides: TGTGCCAGCGGTAACAAGAGGGGGCGGAATAACTATGGCTACACCTTC.